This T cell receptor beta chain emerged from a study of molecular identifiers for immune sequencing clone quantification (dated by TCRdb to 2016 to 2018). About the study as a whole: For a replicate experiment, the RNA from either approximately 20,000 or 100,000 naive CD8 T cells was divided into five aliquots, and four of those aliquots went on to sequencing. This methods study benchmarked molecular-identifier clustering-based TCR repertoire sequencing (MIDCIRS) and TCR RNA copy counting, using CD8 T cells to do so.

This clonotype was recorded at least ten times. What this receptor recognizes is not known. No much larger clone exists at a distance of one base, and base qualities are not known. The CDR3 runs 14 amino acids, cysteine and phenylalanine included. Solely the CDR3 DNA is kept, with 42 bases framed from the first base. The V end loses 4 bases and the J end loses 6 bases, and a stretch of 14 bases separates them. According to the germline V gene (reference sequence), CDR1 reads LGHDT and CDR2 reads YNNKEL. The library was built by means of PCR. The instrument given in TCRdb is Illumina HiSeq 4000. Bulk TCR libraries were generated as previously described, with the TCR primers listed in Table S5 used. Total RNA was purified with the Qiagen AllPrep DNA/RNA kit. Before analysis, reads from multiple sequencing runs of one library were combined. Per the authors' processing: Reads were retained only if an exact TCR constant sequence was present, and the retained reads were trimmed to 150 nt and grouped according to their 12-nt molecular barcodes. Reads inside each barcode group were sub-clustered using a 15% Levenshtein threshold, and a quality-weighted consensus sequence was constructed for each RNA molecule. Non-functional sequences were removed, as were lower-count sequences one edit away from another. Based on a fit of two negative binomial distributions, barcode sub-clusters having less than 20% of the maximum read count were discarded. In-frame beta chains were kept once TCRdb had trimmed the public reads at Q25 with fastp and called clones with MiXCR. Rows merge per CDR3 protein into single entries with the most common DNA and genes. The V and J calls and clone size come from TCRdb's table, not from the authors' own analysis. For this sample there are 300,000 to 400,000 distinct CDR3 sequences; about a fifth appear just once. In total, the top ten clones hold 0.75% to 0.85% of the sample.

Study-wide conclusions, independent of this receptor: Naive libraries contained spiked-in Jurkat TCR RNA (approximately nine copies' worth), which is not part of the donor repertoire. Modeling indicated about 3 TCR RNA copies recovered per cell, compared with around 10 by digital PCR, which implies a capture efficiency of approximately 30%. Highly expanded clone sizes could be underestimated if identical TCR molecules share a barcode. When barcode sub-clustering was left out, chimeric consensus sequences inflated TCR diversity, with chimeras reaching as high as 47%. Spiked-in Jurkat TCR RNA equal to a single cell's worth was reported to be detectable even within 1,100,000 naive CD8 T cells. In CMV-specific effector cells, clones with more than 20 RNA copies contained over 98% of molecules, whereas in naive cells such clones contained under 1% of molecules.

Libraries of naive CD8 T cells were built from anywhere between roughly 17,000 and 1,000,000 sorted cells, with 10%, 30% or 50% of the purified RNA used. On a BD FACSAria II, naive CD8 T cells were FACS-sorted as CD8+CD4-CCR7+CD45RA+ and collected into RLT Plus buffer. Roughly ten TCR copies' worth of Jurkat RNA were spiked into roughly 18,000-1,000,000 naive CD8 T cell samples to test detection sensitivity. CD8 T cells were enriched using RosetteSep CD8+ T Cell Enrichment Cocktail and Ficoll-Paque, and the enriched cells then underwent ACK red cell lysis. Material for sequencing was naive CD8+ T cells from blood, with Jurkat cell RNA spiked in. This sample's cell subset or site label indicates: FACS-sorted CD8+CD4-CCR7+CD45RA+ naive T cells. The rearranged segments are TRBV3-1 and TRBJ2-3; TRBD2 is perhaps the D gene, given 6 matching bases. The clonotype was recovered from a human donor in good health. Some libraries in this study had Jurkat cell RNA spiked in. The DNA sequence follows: TGTGCCAGCAGCCTCAAGGTGGAGGGTGATACGCAGTATTTT. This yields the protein CASSLKVEGDTQYF.